This T cell receptor beta chain was sequenced in a study of blood T cells in healthy people across ages. A J-beta primer mix and a sample-barcoded 5' primer were used in a second PCR of about 7 to 12 cycles. Each CDR3 protein gets one entry after TCRdb re-called the 5' RACE reads with MiXCR. Among 890,000 or so distinct CDR3 sequences listed, around 62% were seen once. The sequenced material came from blood. This sequence was found in a man in his thirties or forties in good health.

This chain's CDR3 is CASRRDRDFPTVHEQYF. Written as DNA, the CDR3 is TGTGCCAGCAGGCGGGACAGGGACTTTCCGACAGTCCACGAGCAGTACTTC. This rearrangement joins TRBV27 to TRBJ2-7, with 9 bases matching TRBD1. The V gene's germline CDR1 is MNHEY and CDR2 SMNVEV (reference sequence). There are 17 residues in the CDR3. The trim removed 6 bases at V and 5 bases at J, leaving 17 bases unmatched.